This T cell receptor beta chain was profiled in a study of blood T cells in healthy people across ages. Alongside a J-beta primer mix, a sample-barcoded 5' primer served in a second PCR lasting roughly 7 to 11 cycles. TCRdb analysed the 5' RACE reads with MiXCR anew, one entry per CDR3 protein. Of around 780,000 distinct CDR3 sequences in the sample, around 24% were seen once. The germline V gene has CDR1 SGHRS and CDR2 YFSETQ. Trimming removed 4 bases at V and 5 bases at J, with 9 bases between. The CDR3 loop spans 12 amino acids. This sample also appeared in a second study, on T cells of mothers and their children. This second study notes: The study sampled three healthy Caucasian mothers and their six children. Overlap ran slightly, non-significantly higher for related than unrelated mother-child pairs.

Input material: blood. The rearrangement links TRBV5-1 to TRBJ1-1; D not resolved. The receptor's source is a boy between 10 and 17 years old in good health. CDR3 protein: CASSNGWTEAFF. The CDR3 coding sequence is TGCGCCAGCAGCAACGGGTGGACTGAAGCTTTCTTT.